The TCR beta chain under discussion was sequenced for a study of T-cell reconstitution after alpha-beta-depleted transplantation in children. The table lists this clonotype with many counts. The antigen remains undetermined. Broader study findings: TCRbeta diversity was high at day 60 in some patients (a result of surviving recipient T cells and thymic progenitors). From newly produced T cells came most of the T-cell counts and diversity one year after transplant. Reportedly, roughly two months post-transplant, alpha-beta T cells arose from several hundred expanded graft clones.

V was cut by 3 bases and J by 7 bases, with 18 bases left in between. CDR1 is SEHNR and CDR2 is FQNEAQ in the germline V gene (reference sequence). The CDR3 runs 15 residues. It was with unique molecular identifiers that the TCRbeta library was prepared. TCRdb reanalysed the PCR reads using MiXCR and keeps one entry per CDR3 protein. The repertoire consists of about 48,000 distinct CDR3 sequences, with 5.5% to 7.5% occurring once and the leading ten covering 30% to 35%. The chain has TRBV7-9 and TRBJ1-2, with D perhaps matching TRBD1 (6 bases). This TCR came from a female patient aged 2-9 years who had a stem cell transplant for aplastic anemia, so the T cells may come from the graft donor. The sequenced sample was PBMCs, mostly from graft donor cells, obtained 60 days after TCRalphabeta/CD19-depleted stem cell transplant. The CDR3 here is CASSFPKQGGGGYTF. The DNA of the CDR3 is TGTGCCAGCAGCTTTCCAAAACAGGGAGGAGGTGGCTACACCTTC.